The 4 T cell receptor beta chains below all came from one sample that was sequenced in a study of blood T cell repertoires in COVID-19. The table came from immunoSEQ multiplex PCR; TCRdb's copy has only in-frame clones and leaves some out. This sample yields roughly 110,000 clones, of which approximately 80% are seen a single time; about 4.3% belongs to the top ten. Specimen: peripheral blood. These receptors were taken from a man aged 70-80 years with acute or convalescent COVID-19.

As to this clone: Other DNA sequences in this sample translate to the same CDR3. The rearrangement uses TRBV7-2 and TRBJ1-5, with D perhaps matching TRBD1 (6 bases). Germline V gene data show CDR1 as SGHTA and CDR2 as FQGNSA. V lost 5 bases and J 6 bases, leaving 17 bases between the germline ends. This CDR3 has 15 amino acids. The CDR3 DNA reads as TGTGCCAGCAGCCCGACTGGGGGGGCGGGTCAGCCCCAGCATTTT. Translated, it gives CASSPTGGAGQPQHF.

This chain uses TRBV29-1 with TRBJ1-2, with a tentative D call TRBD1 (6 bases). The CDR3 spans 12 residues. The V and J ends lost 5 bases and 7 bases respectively, with 14 bases between them. CDR1 and CDR2 from the germline V gene are SQVTM and ANQGSEA. The CDR3 DNA reads TGCAGCGTTCCGCCAGGGGTTTCTGGCTACACCTTC. Its translation: CSVPPGVSGYTF. Supplemented by reference TRBV29-1 and TRBJ1-2, the full variable domain reads SAVISQKPSRDICQRGTSLTIQCQVDSQVTMMFWYRQQPGQSLTLIATANQGSEATYESGFVIDKFPISRPNLTFSTLTVSNMSPEDSSIYLCSVPPGVSGYTFGSGTRLTVV.

This chain uses TRBV7-2 with TRBJ2-7; 9 nucleotides match TRBD2. The CDR3 covers 15 residues. V shed 7 bases and J 3 bases; nucleotides not matched to a gene: 10. Germline V CDR1 and CDR2: SGHTA, FQGNSA. In nucleotides, the CDR3 is TGTGCCAGCACGCCTCGGGCGGGGGGGGACTACGAGCAGTACTTC. Translating it yields CASTPRAGGDYEQYF.

The sample holds one count of this clone. The chain carries TRBV7-2 and TRBJ1-5, with TRBD1 identical over 7 bases. The junction had 6 bases not matched to a gene; V was cut back by 5 bases and J by 2 bases. This CDR3 contains 15 residues. Per the germline V gene, CDR1 is SGHTA and CDR2 is FQGNSA. The CDR3 sequence: CASSPRDSGNQPQHF. CDR3 bases: TGTGCCAGCAGCCCACGGGACAGCGGCAATCAGCCCCAGCATTTT.